This TCR beta chain was sequenced in a study of T cells in Graves' hyperthyroidism and ophthalmopathy (dated by TCRdb to about 2019). At the level of the whole study: Peripheral blood samples were taken at the time of initial diagnosis, prior to any treatment. To identify distinguishing TCR V-J signatures, a discovery cohort of some 100 patients was used, comprising 43 with Graves' ophthalmopathy and 57 with stable Graves' hyperthyroidism. An independent validation cohort of 18 to 20 hyperthyroidism patients and approximately 17 patients who later progressed to ophthalmopathy tested prospective prediction of ophthalmopathy. The 100 or so discovery patients were divided at random into training and test sets in a 7:3 ratio. In six Graves' hyperthyroidism patients, the study also compared T-cell repertoires from thyroid tissue with T-cell repertoires from blood. After blood sampling, hyperthyroidism patients were treated with methimazole at a starting dose of 30 mg daily, and ophthalmopathy patients were treated with high-dose intravenous methylprednisolone. TCR Vbeta CDR3 sequencing of 140 or so peripheral blood samples (approximately 44 ophthalmopathy, 75 hyperthyroidism and around 17 progressor patients) is reported in the paper. Overall study results and their limits: No statistical method was used to fix the sample size in advance, and group allocation was not hidden from the investigators. Ophthalmopathy was separated from stable hyperthyroidism by a 13 V-J signature model, with around 88% sensitivity and 81% to 83% specificity obtained in cross-validation and 80%/75% obtained in testing. In validation, progression to ophthalmopathy was predicted by the model with 55% to 71% sensitivity and 72% to 85% specificity, a median of approximately 7.1 months before onset. Most expanded thyroid clonotypes (frequency above 0.001) were also found in blood, which suggests that blood repertoires may mirror thyroid immune responses.

Regarding this clonotype: This receptor's antigen is unknown. An end of the junction differs from the germline gene, which may be a read error.

Graves' hyperthyroidism was defined as stable when no progression to ophthalmopathy occurred over 18 months of follow-up. The hyperthyroidism patients were between 18 and 65 years old and newly diagnosed, with a disease duration of less than 2 months. The study excluded patients with uncontrolled infections, other autoimmune diseases, pregnancy or lactation. Clinical symptoms, serum thyroxine and TRAb, thyroid ultrasound, and orbital computed tomography formed the basis for the diagnoses. PBMCs were isolated from around 10 ml of fresh peripheral blood by Ficoll-Paque density gradient centrifugation. Total RNA was extracted using Trizol reagent, and RNA quality was assessed on an Agilent 2100 Bioanalyzer. Amplification of TCR beta CDR3 regions was carried out from RNA transcripts. The TCR CDR3 was subjected to a first round of RT-PCR using the HTBI primer set and the Qiagen OneStep RT-PCR kit. Libraries were constructed in a second round of multiplex PCR, after which size selection and purification were performed. Libraries were sequenced paired-end with 100 bp reads on an Illumina HiSeq2000. The study's processing was this. SOAPnuke was used to process the raw data, throwing out any read that contained adapters or uncalled bases, had a mean Phred below 15, or lacked an exact constant-primer or identifier match. COPE v1.2.5 was used to merge the high-quality paired reads, and each unique nucleotide sequence was defined as a clonotype. Clonotypes were aligned to IMGT TRBV, TRBD and TRBJ reference segments using MiTCR v1.1. Only V-J combinations with frequency above 0.0001, covering about 99% of repertoires, were analysed. A TCS score was defined as the ratio between F50 (clonal expansion) and ExV (chaos), using BLOSUM62-based TCRdist between CDR3 peptides within each V-J. Welch's t-statistics and random forest reduced fewer than 550 V-J features to about 12, which were used in a naive Bayes classifier (R e1071). TCRdb itself trimmed the public reads at Q25 with fastp, ran MiXCR and retained productive beta chains. Each CDR3 protein gets just one entry, which takes the most common genes and DNA from the rows behind it. The V and J calls were not made by the authors but by TCRdb's processing. The sample contains about 560,000 distinct CDR3 sequences, 16% of them found a single time. The ten largest clones take up 18% of the sample.

Sequences were obtained from blood. This sequence was found in a woman between 18 and 29 years old with Graves' hyperthyroidism.

At the DNA level, the sequence is TGTGCCAGCTCACCACCGGGACTAGCGGGGGGCCTGGAAGAGACCCCGTACTTC. Translated, this gives CASSPPGLAGGLEETPYF. The rearranged chain carries TRBV18 and TRBJ2-5; 15 of the junction bases match TRBD2. Per the germline V gene, KGHSH is the CDR1 and LQKENI is the CDR2. Reading from cysteine to phenylalanine, the CDR3 counts 18 amino acids. Only the CDR3 DNA stays, 54 bases, in frame from base 1. This CDR3, with the reference TRBV18 and TRBJ2-5 proteins standing in past its ends, gives the full variable domain NAGVMQNPRHLVRRRGQEARLRCSPMKGHSHVYWYRQLPEEGLKFMVYLQKENIIDESGMPKERFSAEFPKEGPSILRIQQVVRGDSAAYFCASSPPGLAGGLEETPYFGPGTRLLVL.